The table lists the clone carrying this TCR beta chain with a few counts. Per the germline V gene, CDR1 is MNHNS and CDR2 is SASEGT. With V trimmed by 4 bases and J by 2 bases, 4 bases remained unmatched. The CDR3 contains 15 residues. TCRdb called the RT-PCR reads again in MiXCR, with one record for every CDR3 protein. Of about 700,000 distinct CDR3 sequences in the sample, 11% to 15% are singletons; the top ten hold roughly 3.9%. The V call is TRBV6-1, the J call TRBJ2-7, with 11 bases identical to TRBD1. This TCR was sampled from a female donor in good health, serving as a healthy control. Sequenced material: memory CD4+ T cells from blood. The CDR3 nucleotides read TGTGCCAGCAGTGGCCCGGGACAGGGGGCCTACGAGCAGTACTTC. Its protein product is CASSGPGQGAYEQYF.